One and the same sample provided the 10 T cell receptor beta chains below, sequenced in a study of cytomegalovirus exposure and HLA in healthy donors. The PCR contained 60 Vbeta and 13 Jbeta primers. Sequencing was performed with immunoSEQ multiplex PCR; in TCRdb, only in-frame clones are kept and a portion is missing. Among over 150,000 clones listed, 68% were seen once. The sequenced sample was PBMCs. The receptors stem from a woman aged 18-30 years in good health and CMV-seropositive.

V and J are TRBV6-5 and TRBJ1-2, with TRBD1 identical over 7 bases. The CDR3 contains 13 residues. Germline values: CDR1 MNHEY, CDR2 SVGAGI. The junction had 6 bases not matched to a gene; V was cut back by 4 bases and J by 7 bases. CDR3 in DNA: TGTGCCAGCAGTTTGACAGGGACGCGTGGCTACACCTTC. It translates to CASSLTGTRGYTF.

The CDR3 coding sequence is TGCGCCAGCAGCTTGGCTTCCTACGAGCAGTACTTC. Its protein product is CASSLASYEQYF. V gene TRBV5-1 combines with J gene TRBJ2-7, with D hard to call. With 0 bases removed from V and 1 base from J, the gap between germline ends came to 2 bases. The length of the CDR3 is 12 residues. The germline V gene has CDR1 SGHRS and CDR2 YFSETQ. Based on the CDR3 plus reference TRBV5-1 and TRBJ2-7, the full variable domain is KAGVTQTPRYLIKTRGQQVTLSCSPISGHRSVSWYQQTPGQGLQFLFEYFSETQRNKGNFPGRFSGRQFSNSRSEMNVSTLELGDSALYLCASSLASYEQYFGPGTRLTVT.

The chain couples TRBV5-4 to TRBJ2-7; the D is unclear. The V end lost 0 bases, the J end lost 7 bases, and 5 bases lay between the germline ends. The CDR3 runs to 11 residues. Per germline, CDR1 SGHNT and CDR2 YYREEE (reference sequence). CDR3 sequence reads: CASSLVREQYF. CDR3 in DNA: TGTGCCAGCAGCTTGGTGCGGGAGCAGTACTTC.

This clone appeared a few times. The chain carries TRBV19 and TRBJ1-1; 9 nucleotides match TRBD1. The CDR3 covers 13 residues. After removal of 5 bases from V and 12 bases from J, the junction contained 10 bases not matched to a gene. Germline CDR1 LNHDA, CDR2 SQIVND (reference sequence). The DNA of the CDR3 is TGTGCCAGTAGTTTCGGGACAGGGCTCTCATCTTTCTTT. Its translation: CASSFGTGLSSFF.

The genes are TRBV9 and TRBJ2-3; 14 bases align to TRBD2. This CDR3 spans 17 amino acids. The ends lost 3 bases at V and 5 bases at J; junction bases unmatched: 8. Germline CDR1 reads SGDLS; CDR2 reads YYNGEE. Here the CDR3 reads CASSGQGGLAGGDTQYF. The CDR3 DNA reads TGTGCCAGCAGCGGGCAGGGTGGACTAGCGGGAGGAGATACGCAGTATTTT.

CDR3 sequence: CASSHVSGTSSYEQYF. The CDR3 DNA sequence: TGCGCCAGCAGCCATGTTAGCGGGACAAGCTCCTACGAGCAGTACTTC. The chain employs TRBV4-1 and TRBJ2-5, with TRBD2 matching 8 bases. The better agreement between TRBJ2-7 and the DNA end casts doubt on the J call. CDR1 is MGHRA and CDR2 is YSYEKL in the germline V gene. The CDR3 is 16 amino acids.

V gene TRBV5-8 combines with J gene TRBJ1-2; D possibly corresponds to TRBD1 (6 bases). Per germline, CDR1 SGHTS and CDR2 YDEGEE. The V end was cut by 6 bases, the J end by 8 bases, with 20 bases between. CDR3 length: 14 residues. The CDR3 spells CASNYRAPSSGYTF. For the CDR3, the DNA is TGTGCCAGCAATTACAGGGCCCCCTCAAGCGGCTACACCTTC.

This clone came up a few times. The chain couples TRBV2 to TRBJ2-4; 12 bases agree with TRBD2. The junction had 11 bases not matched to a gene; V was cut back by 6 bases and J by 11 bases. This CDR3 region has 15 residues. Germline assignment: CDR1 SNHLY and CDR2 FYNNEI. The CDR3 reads CASRAGTSGFDVQYF. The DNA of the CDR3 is TGTGCCAGCAGGGCAGGGACTAGCGGGTTTGACGTTCAGTACTTC.

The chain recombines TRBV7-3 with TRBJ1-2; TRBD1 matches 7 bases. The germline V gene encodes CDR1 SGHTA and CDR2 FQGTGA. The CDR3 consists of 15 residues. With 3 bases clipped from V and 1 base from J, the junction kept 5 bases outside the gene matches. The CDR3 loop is CASSFDREVNYGYTF. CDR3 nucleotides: TGTGCCAGCAGCTTTGACAGGGAAGTTAACTATGGCTACACCTTC.

The CDR3 spells CASSSLGTRAPDTQYF. CDR3 DNA sequence: TGCGCCAGCAGCTCCCTCGGGACTAGGGCACCAGATACGCAGTATTTT. V gene TRBV5-1 combines with J gene TRBJ2-3; 8 bases are shared with TRBD2. This CDR3 is 16 amino acids long. Trimming took 3 bases from V and 4 from J; bases not matched to a gene: 10. In germline, CDR1 is SGHRS, CDR2 YFSETQ. The full variable domain, its missing parts supplied by reference TRBV5-1 and TRBJ2-3, is KAGVTQTPRYLIKTRGQQVTLSCSPISGHRSVSWYQQTPGQGLQFLFEYFSETQRNKGNFPGRFSGRQFSNSRSEMNVSTLELGDSALYLCASSSLGTRAPDTQYFGPGTRLTVL.